This T cell receptor beta chain was sequenced in a study of ipilimumab plus nivolumab after autologous stem cell transplantation. Study-level information: Both relapsed and primary refractory DLBCL were included.

Checkpoint therapy with ipilimumab 1 mg/kg began 14 to 28 days after transplant. TCRdb's copy holds only in-frame clones and misses some; the assay was immunoSEQ multiplex PCR. The sample gives under 15,000 clones, 69% of which show up once; approximately 30% is in the top ten. The source is a male donor with diffuse large B-cell lymphoma. Sequenced here: PBMCs, sampled in a trial of ipilimumab plus nivolumab as post-transplant consolidation.

The chain's CDR3 is CASSLGRDGSVTFF. CDR3 bases: TGCGCCAGCAGCTTGGGTAGAGACGGATCTGTAACTTTCTTT. The chain joins TRBV5-1 to TRBJ1-1; D is unresolved. The germline V and J ends were trimmed by 0 bases and 12 bases, with 18 bases remaining between them. CDR1 and CDR2 from the germline V gene are SGHRS and YFSETQ. The CDR3 length is 14 residues. The full variable domain, completed using reference TRBV5-1 and TRBJ1-1, is KAGVTQTPRYLIKTRGQQVTLSCSPISGHRSVSWYQQTPGQGLQFLFEYFSETQRNKGNFPGRFSGRQFSNSRSEMNVSTLELGDSALYLCASSLGRDGSVTFFGQGTRLTVV.